This T cell receptor beta chain was captured in a study of T cells after yellow fever vaccination. Findings of the study overall: A secondary response was less intense yet reached its peak sooner, at day 5 versus 15.

As for this clonotype: Its matching antigen is unknown.

The CDR3 spans 12 residues. Germline V CDR1 and CDR2: MNHNY, SVGAGI (reference sequence). Trimming pared 6 bases from V and 7 bases from J, leaving 12 bases between. TCRdb processed the 5' RACE reads anew with MiXCR; each CDR3 protein has one entry. The sample has about 370,000 distinct CDR3 sequences, around 10% seen once. The receptor was derived from a man aged 18 to 35 who received the YFV17D yellow fever vaccine. The starting material was PBMCs, obtained on the day of the first yellow fever vaccination. The chain uses TRBV6-6 and TRBJ2-5; D unclear. DNA of the CDR3: TGTGCCAGCAGGGAGACCGTCCGGACCCAGTACTTC. It encodes CASRETVRTQYF.